The T cell receptor (beta chain) described here comes from a study of read filtering for tumor transcriptome and immune sequencing. Overall study context: Whole-transcriptome libraries were prepared after DNase treatment.

The sample holds a few counts of this clonotype. Its antigen is still unknown. Study-level points and caveats: The CD138-negative fraction was mixed bone marrow immune cells, not pure T cells.

The library was built from 400 ng RNA with molecular barcoded adaptors for alpha/delta and beta/gamma chains. MiXCR was run by TCRdb on the reads, yielding one entry per CDR3 protein. The data hold more than 100,000 distinct CDR3 sequences, with roughly an eighth observed a single time. The receptor was derived from a donor aged 40 or older with multiple myeloma. Sequencing was done on a sample of a population of CD138-negative cells sorted from bone marrow.

The CDR3 sequence: CASSVPRDPLEQYF. CDR3 sequence (DNA): TGTGCCAGCAGTGTCCCCCGCGACCCTCTCGAGCAGTACTTC. This chain connects TRBV2 to TRBJ2-7; no clear D gene. Trimming stripped 4 bases from V and 6 bases from J, with 16 bases between. The CDR3 sequence is 14 residues long. Per the germline V gene, CDR1 is SNHLY and CDR2 is FYNNEI.